This record covers a single T cell receptor (beta chain). CDR1 is SEHNR and CDR2 is FQNEAQ in the germline V gene (reference sequence). J gave up 5 bases and V 1 base, and 10 bases lay outside the gene matches. The CDR3 extends over 16 amino acids. The data stem from a study of blood T cell repertoires in COVID-19. Measured with immunoSEQ multiplex PCR; TCRdb has only the in-frame clones, and not every one. The sample holds under 450,000 clones; approximately 90% are singletons and the top ten take about 1.6%. The TCR sequence derives from a woman in her forties with COVID-19, enrolled during active disease. Sequencing input: peripheral blood. The J gene is TRBJ1-2, the V gene TRBV7-9, with 7 bases aligning to TRBD1. This CDR3 is CASSLEALQGGYGYTF. The CDR3 nucleotides are TGTGCCAGCAGCTTAGAGGCCCTCCAGGGGGGATATGGCTACACCTTC.